Below, 10 T cell receptor beta chains from the same sample are listed, as sequenced in a study of blood T cell repertoires in COVID-19. The repertoire was sequenced with immunoSEQ multiplex PCR; TCRdb's copy has only in-frame clones and lacks some. This sample has around 150,000 clones, with under 90% found just once. The specimen was PBMCs or T cells enriched from blood (not recorded which). These receptors all come from a woman aged 60-75 years who had recovered from COVID-19.

This clone occurred a few times. This chain connects TRBV11-2 to TRBJ2-2; 7 bases line up with TRBD2. Germline assignment: CDR1 SGHAT and CDR2 FQNNGV. The length of the CDR3 is 17 residues. Unmatched junction bases numbered 9, after V lost 1 base and J lost 4 bases. This CDR3 is CASSLGHERGSTGELFF. In DNA, the CDR3 is TGTGCCAGCAGCTTAGGCCATGAGCGGGGCAGCACCGGGGAGCTGTTTTTT.

V and J are TRBV6-5 and TRBJ2-5; 10 nucleotides align to TRBD2. Germline V gene sequence: CDR1 MNHEY, CDR2 SVGAGI. Unmatched junction bases numbered 6, after V lost 7 bases and J lost 4 bases. CDR3 length: 14 residues. The CDR3 region has the DNA TGTGCCAGCAAGTATAGCGGGGGGCGAGAGACCCAGTACTTC. Translation: CASKYSGGRETQYF.

This chain connects TRBV6-5 to TRBJ1-1; TRBD1 is a possible D gene (5 bases). The V gene lost 7 bases and the J gene lost 8 bases, with 17 bases spanning the gap. The CDR3 is 13 residues long. Germline values: CDR1 MNHEY, CDR2 SVGAGI. CDR3 sequence (DNA): TGTGCCAGCAAGGCCCTCCAGCGGGGGGAAGCTTTCTTT. This gives the protein CASKALQRGEAFF.

This clone has only a few counts. V and J are TRBV13 and TRBJ1-1, with 8 bases identical to TRBD1. The germline CDR1 and CDR2 sequences are PRHDT and FYEKMQ (reference sequence). J was trimmed by 4 bases and V by 3 bases; bases with no gene match: 1. This CDR3 region has 13 residues. The CDR3 region has the DNA TGTGCCAGCAGCTTGACAGGGGCCACTGAAGCTTTCTTT. Translated, it gives CASSLTGATEAFF.

The chain is built from TRBV30 and TRBJ2-2; D perhaps matches TRBD1 (5 bases). This CDR3 contains 14 residues. CDR1 and CDR2 (germline): GTSNPN, SVGIG (reference sequence). V was clipped by 1 base and J by 3 bases, with 9 bases between them. CDR3 sequence: CAWSAGLDTGELFF. In DNA form, the CDR3 reads TGTGCCTGGAGTGCAGGGTTGGACACCGGGGAGCTGTTTTTT.

The chain is built from TRBV27 and TRBJ2-7; D gene unclear. This CDR3 contains 13 residues. V was clipped by 3 bases and J by 0 bases, with 6 bases between them. Germline CDR1 MNHEY, CDR2 SMNVEV (reference sequence). The CDR3 DNA follows: TGTGCCAGCAGTTTTATAGCCTCCTACGAGCAGTACTTC. Amino acid sequence: CASSFIASYEQYF.

This clone was seen only once. The rearrangement joins TRBV27 to TRBJ1-6, with D perhaps matching TRBD1 (5 bases). V lost 8 bases to trimming and J lost 0 bases, with 11 bases between them. There are 15 residues in the CDR3. Germline V gives CDR1 MNHEY, CDR2 SMNVEV (reference sequence). The CDR3 DNA follows: TGTGCCAGCTCCGGGGGGAGCTCCTATAATTCACCCCTCCACTTT. Its translation is CASSGGSSYNSPLHF.

This clone was detected a few times. CDR3 in amino acids: CASSFQRGYEQYF. The CDR3 bases are TGTGCCAGCAGTTTTCAGCGGGGATACGAGCAGTACTTC. This chain joins TRBV6-5 and TRBJ2-7, with 7 positions matching TRBD2. The CDR3 runs 13 residues. Trimming cost V 4 bases and J 4 bases; bases outside gene matches: 4. Germline V gene lookup returns CDR1 MNHEY and CDR2 SVGAGI.

This chain uses TRBV5-1 with TRBJ1-2; no firm D call. From germline, CDR1 is SGHRS and CDR2 YFSETQ. Trimming left V 4 bases short and J 2 bases short, with 15 bases between. The CDR3 contains 15 residues. CDR3 DNA: TGCGCCAGCAGCCCCGAATGGGCGGGGAACTATGGCTACACCTTC. Translation gives CASSPEWAGNYGYTF.

The chain recombines TRBV7-2 with TRBJ2-3; weak D call: TRBD1 (6 bases). The germline V and J ends were trimmed by 3 bases and 5 bases, with 9 bases remaining between them. In germline, CDR1 is SGHTA, CDR2 FQGNSA. This CDR3 has 13 amino acids. Written as DNA, the CDR3 is TGTGCCAGCAGCTTGCGAGGGGGAGATACGCAGTATTTT. It encodes CASSLRGGDTQYF.